The present T cell receptor (beta chain) was sequenced within a study of T cells after yellow fever vaccination (dated by TCRdb to between 2018 and 2021). About the investigation overall: The SMART-Seq v4 Ultra Low Input RNA kit was used to prepare libraries from fractions with low cell numbers. To follow T-cell clones before and after both primary and booster YFV17D yellow fever vaccination, bulk TCR alpha and beta repertoires underwent longitudinal sequencing. Two healthy male donors made up the cohort, one aged 18 to 29 years and the other aged 30 to 40 years. Blood was collected at multiple timepoints before and after primary and secondary immunization, and bulk PBMC replicates and cell subsets were isolated.

V loses 7 bases of germline sequence and J loses 6 bases, and the interval between the two ends is 13 bases. Taken from the germline V gene, the CDR1 and CDR2 loops are SNHLY and FYNNEI. The CDR3, from cysteine to phenylalanine, totals 13 residues. Left in the record is the CDR3 DNA by itself, 39 bases read in frame from the first base. The treatment or condition label of this sample denotes: live attenuated yellow fever vaccine strain. PBMCs were isolated from peripheral blood using a standard Ficoll-Paque protocol. Dynabeads CD4 and CD8 positive selection kits were used to isolate the CD4 and CD8 T-cell fractions. TriZol was used to extract RNA from bulk PBMCs, from CD4 and CD8 fractions, and from dextramer-positive and dextramer-negative fractions. For this clonotype: Which antigen it targets is not known. No base qualities exist here, and no much larger clone lies one base off it.

The study at large found these results: Compared with the primary T-cell response, the secondary T-cell response was weaker but faster, peaking on day 5 rather than day 15. Most clones expanded after primary vaccination were re-detected after the booster (approximately 95% of CD4 and approximately 85% of CD8), suggesting broad memory maintenance. Because the study included only a couple of donors, the extent to which the findings can be generalized is limited. FACS-sorted repertoires could contain abundant contaminating clonotypes from the bulk population, so computational filtering was required. A small fraction of clonotypes showed up in both the CD4 and CD8 compartments, probably as a result of convergent recombination.

Instrument on record: Illumina NovaSeq 6000. TCR cDNA was made using 5'RACE template switching, a step that added a universal primer site and unique molecular identifiers. Priming of cDNA synthesis was performed from both the TCR alpha and TCR beta constant segments. Two PCR steps were used to amplify libraries, with sample barcodes and sequencing adapters being added in the second step. Libraries were sequenced on Illumina HiSeq 2500 (2x100 bp) or NovaSeq (2x150 bp). As for the authors' bioinformatics: MIGEC was used to demultiplex reads and collapse the reads into UMI consensus sequences, and MiXCR was used for V(D)J alignment. Clonotypes responding to the vaccine were identified with edgeR on replicate PBMC samples, with the criteria of FDR below 0.01 and a log2 fold change above 5 up to day 15. Each bulk clonotype received a CD4 or CD8 identity based on whether the sequenced CD4 or CD8 repertoire contained that clonotype at higher abundance. TCRdb took the public reads, trimmed them with fastp at Q25, ran MiXCR for clone calling and kept in-frame beta chains. Rows matching on CDR3 protein sequence are summarized as one entry with the most common DNA and genes. In this record, the V and J calls reflect TCRdb's handling and not the investigators' own analysis. The sample includes 250,000 to 300,000 distinct CDR3 sequences, with less than 9.5% observed a single time. Jointly, the top ten make up around 3.3% of the sample.

This chain is built from TRBV2 and TRBJ1-5; the D gene is unclear. The material sequenced was CD4+ T cells sorted from PBMCs, taken 5 days after the yellow fever booster vaccination. The TCR was taken from a man aged 18 to 35 who received the YFV17D yellow fever vaccine. The DNA is TGTGCCAGCATATCCGAGGAGGCTCAGCCCCAGCATTTT. Translated, it gives CASISEEAQPQHF.